These T cell receptor beta chains were read from a single sample in a study of memory CD4+ T cells and cytomegalovirus serostatus. The repertoire was sequenced with immunoSEQ multiplex PCR; TCRdb's copy has only in-frame clones and lacks some. The data contain about 82,000 clones, around 80% of them singletons. Source material: memory CD4+ T cells from blood. The receptors derive from an adult in good health and CMV-seronegative. CDR3s include the opening cysteine and the closing phenylalanine or tryptophan. The D gene is left open where the match is weak. Clone size appears in some rows only: once, few, many, or a class for an expanded clone.

CDR3nt	CDR3aa	d_gene	abundance	v_gene	j_gene
TGTGCCAGCAGTGCTACAGGGGGTAATGAGCAGTACTTC	CASSATGGNEQYF	TRBD1	NA	TRBV2	TRBJ2-7
TGTGCCAGCAGCGTTACCGGGACAGCATACGAGCAGTACTTC	CASSVTGTAYEQYF	TRBD1	NA	TRBV9	TRBJ2-7
TGTGCCAGCAGTGTACGAGGGTCCGGCTCACCCCTCCACTTT	CASSVRGSGSPLHF	NA	few	TRBV2	TRBJ1-6
TGTGCCAGCAGTTACTCACAGGGGTTAAGTGGCTACACCTTC	CASSYSQGLSGYTF	TRBD1	few	TRBV6-6	TRBJ1-2
TGTGCCAGCAGCCCTTTCGGACAGGGAAGGACTGAAGCTTTCTTT	CASSPFGQGRTEAFF	TRBD1	NA	TRBV13	TRBJ1-1
TGTGCCAGCAGCCCTCGGGGTACTAATGAAAAACTGTTTTTT	CASSPRGTNEKLFF	NA	NA	TRBV11-2	TRBJ1-4
TGTGCCAGCAGCGTCCTAGGAGTCGGCACAGATACGCAGTATTTT	CASSVLGVGTDTQYF	NA	few	TRBV11-2	TRBJ2-3
TGTGCCTGGGCGGGCCTTCCGGAGACCCAGTACTTC	CAWAGLPETQYF	NA	few	TRBV30	TRBJ2-5
TGTGCCAGCAGCTTAGACTGGAATGAGCAGTTCTTC	CASSLDWNEQFF	NA	NA	TRBV5-4	TRBJ2-1
TGTGCCAGCAGCTTAACTCTCAACACAGATACGCAGTATTTT	CASSLTLNTDTQYF	NA	few	TRBV11-3	TRBJ2-3
TGTGCCAGCACCGTCGGGACCGGGCTTGAAGCTTTCTTT	CASTVGTGLEAFF	NA	NA	TRBV7-9	TRBJ1-1
TGTGCCAGCAGCTTAACGGTCGGGGCCGAGCAGTACTTC	CASSLTVGAEQYF	NA	NA	TRBV7-8	TRBJ2-7
TGCGCCCACTCCTTCCAGTGTTGGGCCAAAAACATTCAGTACTTC	CAHSFQCWAKNIQYF	NA	NA	TRBV4-1	TRBJ2-4
TGTGCCAGCAGCCTAAACGGGGGAGGTGGGGAGACCCAGTACTTC	CASSLNGGGGETQYF	NA	NA	TRBV7-2	TRBJ2-5
TGTGCCAGCAGCTTGGACCTCCGAGGGGGCGTCCGGGGCTACACCTTC	CASSLDLRGGVRGYTF	TRBD1	NA	TRBV5-6	TRBJ1-2
TGCGCCAGCAGCTTGTCAGGGGGGAACTACGAGCAGTACTTC	CASSLSGGNYEQYF	NA	NA	TRBV5-1	TRBJ2-7
TGTGCCAGCTCACTTATGGCGGAAGAGCAGTACTTC	CASSLMAEEQYF	NA	NA	TRBV18	TRBJ2-7
TGTGCCAGCAGCTTGCAGCGGGGGCAAACTGAAGCTTTCTTT	CASSLQRGQTEAFF	NA	NA	TRBV5-5	TRBJ1-1
TGTGCCAGCAGCCAAGACCCTCGGCGTGGAGCGGGGTACACAGATACGCAGTATTTT	CASSQDPRRGAGYTDTQYF	TRBD2	NA	TRBV14	TRBJ2-3
TGTGCCAGCAGCTATGGACAGGGGAACACTGAAGCTTTCTTT	CASSYGQGNTEAFF	TRBD1	NA	TRBV7-9	TRBJ1-1
TGTGCCTGGAGCCGCAGGGGCAACACTGAAGCTTTCTTT	CAWSRRGNTEAFF	NA	once	TRBV30	TRBJ1-1
TGTGCCGTTGCGGGGATCACGCGGGAGACCCAGTACTTC	CAVAGITRETQYF	NA	NA	TRBV11-2	TRBJ2-5
TGCGCCAGCAGTTGGGACTTACAAGAGACCCAGTACTTC	CASSWDLQETQYF	NA	NA	TRBV5-1	TRBJ2-5
TGTGCCAGCAGTGTTGGGGGAAGTCAGCCCCAGCATTTT	CASSVGGSQPQHF	NA	many	TRBV2	TRBJ1-5
TGTGCCAGCTCACCACAGGGAGAGACCCAGTACTTC	CASSPQGETQYF	NA	NA	TRBV18	TRBJ2-5
TGTGCCAGCAGCCTAGAACCCTACAGTACTGAAAAACTGTTTTTT	CASSLEPYSTEKLFF	NA	NA	TRBV7-6	TRBJ1-4
TGTGCCTGGAGTGTAATGGGGCATCAGCCCCAGCATTTT	CAWSVMGHQPQHF	NA	NA	TRBV30	TRBJ1-5
TGCGCCAGCAGTCCTGTCGGGGGGGCCGGGACCGGGGAGCTGTTTTTT	CASSPVGGAGTGELFF	TRBD2	NA	TRBV5-1	TRBJ2-2
TGCGCCAGCAGTGAGCAAAGAAGTCCGAATTCACCCCTCCACTTT	CASSEQRSPNSPLHF	NA	NA	TRBV10-1	TRBJ1-6
TGTGCCAGCAGCCAAGCTCCGGGACAGGAAAGCTATGGCTACACCTTC	CASSQAPGQESYGYTF	TRBD1	NA	TRBV4-2	TRBJ1-2
TGCGCCAGCAGCTTGGCCTTGAGCGGCAGCTCCTACGAGCAGTACTTC	CASSLALSGSSYEQYF	NA	NA	TRBV5-1	TRBJ2-7
TGTGCCAGCAGCCCTCCCGGGAATTCACCCCTCCACTTT	CASSPPGNSPLHF	NA	once	TRBV6-1	TRBJ1-6
TGTGCCAGCAGCCCGATGGTCGGGACATTGAACACTGAAGCTTTCTTT	CASSPMVGTLNTEAFF	NA	once	TRBV5-4	TRBJ1-1
TGTGCCAGCCTTACCGGGACTAGCGGGGGTGAGACCCAGTACTTC	CASLTGTSGGETQYF	TRBD2	NA	TRBV6-1	TRBJ2-5
TGTGCCATCAGCGTCGACAGGATCTACGAGCAGTACTTC	CAISVDRIYEQYF	NA	NA	TRBV10-3	TRBJ2-7
TGTGCCAGCAGCCCGGACAGGGATGACGAGCAGTACTTC	CASSPDRDDEQYF	TRBD1	NA	TRBV11-2	TRBJ2-7
TGTGCCAGCAGCTTAACCCGGCAGAACACTGAAGCTTTCTTT	CASSLTRQNTEAFF	NA	NA	TRBV7-3	TRBJ1-1
TGTGCCAGCAGCTTAACCAGGGGCCCCTACGAGCAGTACTTC	CASSLTRGPYEQYF	NA	NA	TRBV7-2	TRBJ2-7
TGTGCCAGTAGTATGGGGGACATAACCACAGATACGCAGTATTTT	CASSMGDITTDTQYF	NA	NA	TRBV19	TRBJ2-3
TGTGCCAGCAGCCCAGCGCGGTTCGAGCAGTACTTC	CASSPARFEQYF	NA	NA	TRBV6-1	TRBJ2-7
TGTGCCAGCATCCGCGGCAGCTCTGGGGCCAACGTCCTGACTTTC	CASIRGSSGANVLTF	NA	few	TRBV7-9	TRBJ2-6
TGTGCCAGTGGAGACTATGGTACTAACACCGGGGAGCTGTTTTTT	CASGDYGTNTGELFF	NA	NA	TRBV19	TRBJ2-2
TGTGCCAACAGCTTGGAACAGCAATATGGCTACACCTTC	CANSLEQQYGYTF	NA	NA	TRBV5-4	TRBJ1-2
TGCGCCAGCAGCTTGGAGACAGCAAACGAAAAACTGTTTTTT	CASSLETANEKLFF	NA	NA	TRBV5-1	TRBJ1-4
TGTGCCAGCAGTTACCGCAGGCCAGGTTCCGGCGAGCAGTACTTC	CASSYRRPGSGEQYF	NA	NA	TRBV6-5	TRBJ2-7
TGTGCTAGTGGTACTGGACAGGGGGCGTGGACTGAAGCTTTCTTT	CASGTGQGAWTEAFF	TRBD1	few	TRBV12-5	TRBJ1-1
TGCAGCGTGGGACAGCAAGAGGAAAAACTGTTTTTT	CSVGQQEEKLFF	TRBD1	NA	TRBV29-1	TRBJ1-4
TGTGCCAGTAGTATTCCGGGGGGGGTCACTGAAGCTTTCTTT	CASSIPGGVTEAFF	NA	NA	TRBV19	TRBJ1-1
TGTGCCTGGAACACAGGGGGCGCGAGGAGTCAGCCCCAGCATTTT	CAWNTGGARSQPQHF	TRBD1	NA	TRBV30	TRBJ1-5
TGTGCCAGCAGCTTAGTCGGGGCGGACCAAGAGACCCAGTACTTC	CASSLVGADQETQYF	NA	NA	TRBV7-9	TRBJ2-5
TGTGCCAGCAGCTACCGGGGAGATACGCAGTATTTT	CASSYRGDTQYF	NA	few	TRBV6-5	TRBJ2-3
TGTGCCAGCAGTTTATACAGGGGGATGAGCGAGAAGCAGCCCCAGCATTTT	CASSLYRGMSEKQPQHF	TRBD1	NA	TRBV28	TRBJ1-5
TGCAGCGTTGACAGCGGGACAGACCCTAACAATGAGCAGTTCTTC	CSVDSGTDPNNEQFF	NA	NA	TRBV29-1	TRBJ2-1
TGTGCCAGCAGCTTGGGTAGGTACAATCAGCCCCAGCATTTT	CASSLGRYNQPQHF	NA	NA	TRBV5-6	TRBJ1-5